The 11 T cell receptor beta chains below were found in one sample sequenced in a study of cytomegalovirus exposure and HLA in healthy donors. Primers included in the PCR were 60 Vbeta and 13 Jbeta primers. Data came from immunoSEQ multiplex PCR; TCRdb stores just in-frame clones and leaves some out. The sample yields roughly 80,000 clones, about four fifths seen once. Material for sequencing was PBMCs. The receptor source for this set is a male donor in good health and CMV-seropositive.

This clone was recorded only once. V and J are TRBV10-2 and TRBJ1-2, with 8 bases matching TRBD1. Trimming took 11 bases from V and 3 from J; bases not matched to a gene: 8. Germline V gene lookup returns CDR1 WSHSY and CDR2 SAAADI. The length of the CDR3 is 13 residues. In nucleotides, the CDR3 is TGCGCCGCAACCGGGACAGGTGACTATGGCTACACCTTC. As protein: CAATGTGDYGYTF.

Concerning this clone: At one boundary the junction diverges from the germline segment, which might be a read error. The rearrangement uses TRBV7-9 and TRBJ2-5, with a tentative D call TRBD1 (5 bases). Germline V gene sequence: CDR1 SEHNR, CDR2 FQNEAQ (reference sequence). This CDR3 has 14 amino acids. Here the CDR3 DNA reads TGTTCCAGCAGCTTAGTCAGGGCTCAAGAGACCCAGTACTTC. As protein: CSSSLVRAQETQYF.

The CDR3 DNA follows: TGTGCCAGCTCCTCTGGGAGAGGTATGAACACTGAAGCTTTCTTT. Protein product: CASSSGRGMNTEAFF. The rearrangement links TRBV18 to TRBJ1-1; D gene ambiguous. The CDR3 sequence is 15 residues long. Germline CDR1 KGHSH, CDR2 LQKENI. V lost 6 bases, J lost 0 bases, and 14 bases lay in between.

This clone appeared a single time. The chain has TRBV5-4 and TRBJ1-5; 10 bases match TRBD1. V lost 4 bases and J lost 5; bases outside the gene matches: 3. Germline CDR1 and CDR2: SGHNT and YYREEE (reference sequence). The length of the CDR3 is 14 residues. CDR3 sequence (DNA): TGTGCCAGCAGCCAGGGGACAGGGGATCAGCCCCAGCATTTT. The encoded protein is CASSQGTGDQPQHF. Full variable domain (rest looked up from reference TRBV5-4 and TRBJ1-5): ETGVTQSPTHLIKTRGQQVTLRCSSQSGHNTVSWYQQALGQGPQFIFQYYREEENGRGNFPPRFSGLQFPNYSSELNVNALELDDSALYLCASSQGTGDQPQHFGDGTRLSIL.

This clone was found once. The chain links TRBV10-3 to TRBJ1-5; D unclear. Germline V lookup: CDR1 ENHRY, CDR2 SYGVKD. V was cut by 2 bases and J by 3 bases, with 5 bases left in between. The CDR3 has 13 residues. CDR3 sequence (DNA): TGTGCCATCAGTGAGCAGGACAATCAGCCCCAGCATTTT. Protein: CAISEQDNQPQHF.

This CDR3 reads CSVVGRSTDTQYF. CDR3 nucleotide sequence: TGCAGCGTTGTGGGCAGAAGCACAGATACGCAGTATTTT. The chain is built from TRBV29-1 and TRBJ2-3; D call uncertain. The CDR3 spans 13 residues. V gave up 4 bases and J gave up 0 bases, with 8 bases separating them. Germline CDR1 is SQVTM and CDR2 is ANQGSEA.

CDR3 residues: CASSPGQKYEQYF. Here the CDR3 DNA reads TGCGCCAGCAGCCCGGGACAGAAGTACGAGCAGTACTTC. The chain recombines TRBV4-1 with TRBJ2-7; 7 bases map to TRBD1. Germline trimming cut 4 bases from V and 4 bases from J; bases unmatched to any gene: 4. The CDR3 loop spans 13 amino acids. Germline V gene lookup returns CDR1 MGHRA and CDR2 YSYEKL.

The J gene is TRBJ2-6, the V gene TRBV4-1; 9 bases are shared with TRBD1. The V gene's germline CDR1 is MGHRA and CDR2 YSYEKL. V shed 8 bases and J 1 base; nucleotides not matched to a gene: 3. This CDR3 is built from 15 residues. DNA of the CDR3: TGCGCCAGCCGGACAGGGGTTTCTGGGGCCAACGTCCTGACTTTC. As protein: CASRTGVSGANVLTF.

J is TRBJ1-2 and V is TRBV6-1, with 8 bases fitting TRBD1. With V trimmed by 4 bases and J by 4 bases, 5 bases remained unmatched. Germline values: CDR1 MNHNS, CDR2 SASEGT. The CDR3 contains 14 residues. The chain's CDR3 is CASSVGTGSYGYTF. In nucleotides, the CDR3 is TGTGCCAGCAGTGTAGGGACAGGATCCTATGGCTACACCTTC.

CDR3 loop: CASSSGFSF. For the CDR3, the DNA is TGTGCCAGCAGCTCGGGATTTAGTTTT. This rearrangement joins TRBV21-1 to TRBJ1-4. TRBV21-1 corresponds to a pseudogene. The CDR3 consists of 9 residues.

The V call is TRBV11-2, the J call TRBJ2-7; 7 bases line up with TRBD2. After removal of 2 bases from V and 0 bases from J, the junction contained 10 bases not matched to a gene. The CDR3 sequence is 17 residues long. CDR1 and CDR2 from the germline V gene are SGHAT and FQNNGV. The CDR3 nucleotides read TGTGCCAGCAGCTTACCTAGCGGTCGGTCCAACTCCTACGAGCAGTACTTC. Its translation is CASSLPSGRSNSYEQYF.